One and the same sample provided the 9 T cell receptor beta chains below, sequenced in a study of persistence of HIV-infected CD4 T cells. This nonspecific control used anti-CD3/anti-CD28 bead stimulation of CD4+ T cells. Responding CD4+ T cells were sorted by upregulation of both CD40 ligand and CD69. Their antigens remain unidentified. The libraries were made with immunoSEQ version 4 in survey mode. Using immunoSEQ multiplex PCR, the repertoire was profiled, and TCRdb retains in-frame clones only, with some absent. Among some 40,000 clones listed, roughly 92% were seen once. The source material was CD4+ T cells sorted from PBMCs after roughly 18-hour stimulation, sampled from a patient who received antiretroviral therapy. The receptors derive from an adult man with HIV who was CMV-seropositive.

The J gene is TRBJ2-2, the V gene TRBV10-1; 13 nucleotides match TRBD2. The V gene's germline CDR1 is WNHNN and CDR2 SYGVQD (reference sequence). The V segment lost 6 bases and the J segment 6 bases; nucleotides outside the gene matches: 4. The CDR3 has 15 amino acids. In DNA, the CDR3 is TGCGCCAGCAGGGCCGGACTAGCGGGGGCCGGGGAGCTGTTTTTT. It specifies CASRAGLAGAGELFF.

The chain couples TRBV27 to TRBJ1-6; no definite D call. The CDR3 is 13 residues long. Trimming took off 7 bases at V and 9 bases at J, with 13 bases between the two ends. Germline loops: CDR1 MNHEY, CDR2 SMNVEV (reference sequence). The CDR3 sequence: CASNRGRGSPLHF. The CDR3 nucleotides are TGTGCCAGCAATCGAGGGAGAGGTTCACCCCTCCACTTT.

This clone has more than one count but fewer than ten. This chain joins TRBV19 and TRBJ1-5, with 10 bases matching TRBD1. The CDR3 length is 17 residues. With V trimmed by 6 bases and J by 2 bases, 10 bases remained unmatched. Looked up from germline, CDR1 is LNHDA and CDR2 is SQIVND (reference sequence). CDR3 in DNA: TGTGCCAGTAGAAACCCAACCGGGACAGGGGGCAATCAGCCCCAGCATTTT. This translates into CASRNPTGTGGNQPQHF.

The V gene is TRBV7-3, the J gene TRBJ1-1, with TRBD1 matching over 7 bases. This CDR3 has 14 amino acids. Germline trimming cut 3 bases from V and 4 bases from J; bases unmatched to any gene: 5. The V gene's germline CDR1 is SGHTA and CDR2 FQGTGA. The DNA for the CDR3 is TGTGCCAGCAGCTTCTCCGACAGGGTCACTGAAGCTTTCTTT. Translated: CASSFSDRVTEAFF.

This rearrangement joins TRBV27 to TRBJ2-7; 10 nucleotides line up with TRBD1. V was pared by 6 bases and J by 8 bases, with 10 bases of the junction left unmatched. Germline CDR1 is MNHEY and CDR2 is SMNVEV (reference sequence). The CDR3 contains 14 residues. The CDR3 nucleotides are TGTGCCAGCAGGGGGGACAGGGGCCCTACGCAGCAGTACTTC. Residues: CASRGDRGPTQQYF.

V and J are TRBV5-4 and TRBJ2-3, with D possibly being TRBD1 or TRBD2 (5 bases each). The germline CDR1 and CDR2 sequences are SGHNT and YYREEE (reference sequence). CDR3 size: 15 residues. The V and J ends lost 0 bases and 5 bases respectively, with 13 bases between them. The CDR3, as DNA: TGTGCCAGCAGCTTGGGGGGACGTCCGGAAGATACGCAGTATTTT. As protein: CASSLGGRPEDTQYF.

The chain has TRBV29-1 and TRBJ2-7; D gene unclear. CDR1 SQVTM and CDR2 ANQGSEA come from the germline V gene. With 4 bases removed from V and 2 bases from J, the gap between germline ends came to 6 bases. This CDR3 contains 11 residues. The CDR3 spells CSVGEPYEQYF. The CDR3 bases are TGCAGCGTTGGCGAGCCCTACGAGCAGTACTTC.

This chain uses TRBV9 with TRBJ2-1, with D maybe TRBD2 (6 bases). The CDR3 has 15 residues. Germline lookup yields CDR1 SGDLS and CDR2 YYNGEE. With 0 bases removed from V and 3 bases from J, the gap between germline ends came to 10 bases. The CDR3 bases are TGTGCCAGCAGCGTAGAAGCGGGCGGCTACAATGAGCAGTTCTTC. Amino acid sequence: CASSVEAGGYNEQFF.

The chain carries TRBV18 and TRBJ2-1; D gene uncertain. The germline V and J ends were trimmed by 1 base and 7 bases, with 8 bases remaining between them. This CDR3 region has 13 residues. CDR1 is KGHSH, CDR2 LQKENI, per germline. CDR3: CASSPRFENEQFF. CDR3 DNA sequence: TGTGCCAGCTCACCACGGTTTGAAAATGAGCAGTTCTTC. The full variable domain, rest sourced from reference TRBV18 and TRBJ2-1, is NAGVMQNPRHLVRRRGQEARLRCSPMKGHSHVYWYRQLPEEGLKFMVYLQKENIIDESGMPKERFSAEFPKEGPSILRIQQVVRGDSAAYFCASSPRFENEQFFGPGTRLTVL.